The present T cell receptor (beta chain) was sequenced within a study of cytomegalovirus exposure and HLA in healthy donors. PCR involved 60 Vbeta and 13 Jbeta primers. Only in-frame clones appear in the TCRdb table, and some are missing; sequencing was by immunoSEQ multiplex PCR. In the table there are 150,000 to 180,000 clones, more than 70% of which are singletons. Comments on this clone: Its antigen remains unknown.

V was clipped by 7 bases and J by 4 bases; unmatched bases: 4. CDR3 size: 14 residues. Germline V gene lookup returns CDR1 SGHRS and CDR2 YFSETQ. Study findings and constraints: Most TCR sequences were uncommon, yet certain public TCRs appeared in many donors.

The receptor's source is a woman aged 40 to 49 in good health and CMV-seropositive. The sample consisted of PBMCs. The rearrangement uses TRBV5-1 and TRBJ2-3; 12 bases are a match to TRBD2. CDR3 sequence (DNA): TGCGCCAGCCGGACTAGCGGGAACGCAGATACGCAGTATTTT. It encodes CASRTSGNADTQYF.